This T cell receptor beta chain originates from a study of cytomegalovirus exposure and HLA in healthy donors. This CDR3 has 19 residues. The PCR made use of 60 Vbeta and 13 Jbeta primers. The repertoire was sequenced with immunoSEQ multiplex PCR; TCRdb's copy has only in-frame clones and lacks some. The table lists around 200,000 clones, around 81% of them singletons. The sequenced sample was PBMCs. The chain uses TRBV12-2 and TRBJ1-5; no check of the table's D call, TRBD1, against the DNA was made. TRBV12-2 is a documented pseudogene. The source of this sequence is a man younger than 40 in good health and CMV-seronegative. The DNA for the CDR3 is TGTGCAAGTCGTTCCTCGACGGACAGGGCCCACTATGGCAATCAGCCCCAGCATTTT. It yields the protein CASRSSTDRAHYGNQPQHF.